The 16 T cell receptor beta chains in this list originate from one sample, sequenced in a study of blood T cells in healthy people across ages. A second roughly 6 to 12 cycle PCR used barcoded and J-beta primers. Via MiXCR, TCRdb re-called the 5' RACE reads, giving one row per CDR3 protein. The sample yields about 1.8 million distinct CDR3 sequences, around half seen once. Specimen: blood. The receptors shown here come from a woman between 40 and 55 years old in good health.

The chain links TRBV7-2 to TRBJ2-7, with unresolved D. The CDR3 is 14 amino acids. Trimming cost V 1 base and J 3 bases, with 10 bases left between them. Per the germline V gene, CDR1 is SGHTA and CDR2 is FQGNSA. CDR3 DNA sequence: TGTGCCAGCAGCTTAGGGCTCTCAATCTACGAGCAGTACTTC. This sequence encodes CASSLGLSIYEQYF.

The CDR3 DNA reads as TGCAGCGTTGCTTTGACAGGGATCCGTCATACGCAGTATTTT. It translates to CSVALTGIRHTQYF. The J gene is TRBJ2-3, the V gene TRBV29-1; the match to TRBD1 covers 7 bases. From germline, CDR1 is SQVTM and CDR2 ANQGSEA. The CDR3 covers 14 residues. The J segment lost 7 bases and the V segment lost 4 bases, leaving 11 bases of the junction unmatched.

V usage is TRBV19 and J usage is TRBJ2-1, with 8 bases that match TRBD1. The last part of the DNA fits TRBJ2-7 better; the J call may be wrong. The CDR3 is made up of 16 amino acids. The germline CDR1 and CDR2 sequences are LNHDA and SQIVND (reference sequence). Written as DNA, the CDR3 is TGTGCCAGTAGTATGCGATGGGACAGGATTTCCTACGAGCAGTACTTC. Translation gives CASSMRWDRISYEQYF.

The rearrangement joins TRBV28 to TRBJ1-1; D is uncertain. Germline loops: CDR1 MDHEN, CDR2 SYDVKM. The germline V and J ends were trimmed by 2 bases and 1 base, with 8 bases remaining between them. The CDR3 is 14 residues long. This CDR3 is CASSLVQSNTEAFF. As DNA, the CDR3 is TGTGCCAGCAGTTTAGTGCAATCGAACACTGAAGCTTTCTTT.

The chain joins TRBV15 to TRBJ2-3; maybe TRBD1 (7 bases). This CDR3 has 13 amino acids. Trimming removed 7 bases at V and 6 bases at J, with 14 bases between. Germline V gives CDR1 LNHNV, CDR2 YYDKDF (reference sequence). CDR3 residues: CATMTGRSDTQYF. The CDR3 DNA follows: TGTGCCACCATGACAGGGAGGAGCGATACGCAGTATTTT. Full variable domain (remainder filled in from reference TRBV15 and TRBJ2-3): DAMVIQNPRYQVTQFGKPVTLSCSQTLNHNVMYWYQQKSSQAPKLLFHYYDKDFNNEADTPDNFQSRRPNTSFCFLDIRSPGLGDTAMYLCATMTGRSDTQYFGPGTRLTVL.

This clonotype was picked up a small number of times. DNA for the CDR3: TGCAGCGGCGGACAGGGAGTAAAACTGTTTTTT. It specifies CSGGQGVKLFF. The rearrangement joins TRBV29-1 to TRBJ1-4, with TRBD1 matching over 8 bases. The CDR3 extends over 11 amino acids. From germline, CDR1 is SQVTM and CDR2 ANQGSEA. Trimming took 7 bases from V and 10 from J; bases not matched to a gene: 5.

This clonotype turned up a few times. This chain links TRBV6-5 with TRBJ2-3, with D perhaps matching TRBD2 (5 bases). The germline gives CDR1 MNHEY, CDR2 SVGAGI. CDR3 length: 14 amino acids. The ends were cut back, 2 bases at V and 6 bases at J, with 12 bases in the middle. The CDR3 is CASSYTPPGDTQYF. The CDR3 bases are TGTGCCAGCAGTTACACTCCCCCGGGGGATACGCAGTATTTT.

This clonotype was seen only a few times. The chain has TRBV7-2 and TRBJ2-3; TRBD2 matches 7 bases. J lost 3 bases, V lost 5 bases, and 5 bases had no gene match. The CDR3 consists of 14 residues. Germline V gene sequence: CDR1 SGHTA, CDR2 FQGNSA. CDR3 protein: CASSTRTRTDTQYF. The CDR3 nucleotides read TGTGCCAGCAGCACCCGGACTAGGACAGATACGCAGTATTTT.

The chain combines TRBV3-1 with TRBJ2-5; 10 positions match TRBD2. J was trimmed by 2 bases and V by 4 bases; bases with no gene match: 10. CDR1 is LGHDT, CDR2 YNNKEL, per germline (reference sequence). This CDR3 region has 17 residues. The CDR3 nucleotides read TGTGCCAGCAGCCCCACCTCACTAGCGGGGCCTCAAGAGACCCAGTACTTC. This codes for CASSPTSLAGPQETQYF.

This clonotype was seen a handful of times. J is TRBJ2-7 and V is TRBV5-5; perhaps TRBD2 as D (5 bases). In germline, CDR1 is SGHKS, CDR2 YYEKEE (reference sequence). This CDR3 comprises 15 residues. Between the trimmed V and J ends, which lost 0 bases and 4 bases, there was a span of 14 bases. Here the CDR3 DNA reads TGTGCCAGCAGCTTGGCCGAAGGAGGAGCATACGAGCAGTACTTC. Its translation is CASSLAEGGAYEQYF.

This chain connects TRBV5-1 to TRBJ2-1; 10 positions agree with TRBD2. Germline lookup yields CDR1 SGHRS and CDR2 YFSETQ. The CDR3 runs 18 residues. Losses at the gene ends were 0 bases for V and 4 bases for J; bases not matched to a gene: 10. CDR3 residues: CASSLVHALAGAYNEQFF. As DNA, the CDR3 is TGCGCCAGCAGCTTGGTTCACGCTCTAGCGGGGGCTTACAATGAGCAGTTCTTC.

V and J are TRBV4-2 and TRBJ2-7, with D maybe TRBD2 (7 bases). V was shortened by 2 bases and J by 5 bases, with 22 bases between the two germline ends. CDR1 is LGHNA and CDR2 is YNFKEQ in the germline V gene. This CDR3 region has 17 residues. This CDR3 is CASSQFSGRGAIDEQYF. CDR3 coding DNA: TGTGCCAGCAGCCAATTTTCGGGTCGGGGGGCTATCGACGAGCAGTACTTC.

This clonotype was picked up a small number of times. The V call is TRBV11-2, the J call TRBJ1-2, with TRBD1 identical over 7 bases. This CDR3 is built from 14 residues. Germline CDR1 and CDR2: SGHAT and FQNNGV. The trim removed 0 bases at V and 4 bases at J, leaving 2 bases unmatched. The CDR3 nucleotides are TGTGCCAGCAGCTTAGAACAGGGGCCCTATGGCTACACCTTC. This encodes CASSLEQGPYGYTF.

The genes are TRBV29-1 and TRBJ1-2; 10 bases align to TRBD1. With 5 bases clipped from V and 7 bases from J, the junction kept 13 bases outside the gene matches. The CDR3 contains 15 residues. In germline, CDR1 is SQVTM, CDR2 ANQGSEA. CDR3 loop: CSVSRPPGQGSGYTF. The CDR3 coding sequence is TGCAGCGTTTCGCGGCCCCCGGGACAGGGGAGTGGCTACACCTTC.

This clonotype was observed a handful of times. This rearrangement joins TRBV6-6 to TRBJ2-2, with D possibly called TRBD1 or TRBD2 (6 bases each). Trimming stripped 2 bases from V and 5 bases from J, with 12 bases between. Germline assignment: CDR1 MNHNY and CDR2 SVGAGI (reference sequence). The CDR3 extends over 15 amino acids. CDR3 sequence reads: CASSYGGQKTGELFF. The CDR3 DNA reads TGTGCCAGCAGTTACGGGGGGCAGAAGACCGGGGAGCTGTTTTTT.

The V and J genes are TRBV7-9 and TRBJ1-4; 7 bases agree with TRBD1. J was trimmed by 8 bases and V by 1 base; bases with no gene match: 10. Germline V lookup: CDR1 SEHNR, CDR2 FQNEAQ (reference sequence). The CDR3 totals 16 residues. CDR3 region: CASSLVPTDREEKLFF. CDR3 nucleotide sequence: TGTGCCAGCAGCTTAGTCCCGACTGACAGGGAAGAAAAACTGTTTTTT.